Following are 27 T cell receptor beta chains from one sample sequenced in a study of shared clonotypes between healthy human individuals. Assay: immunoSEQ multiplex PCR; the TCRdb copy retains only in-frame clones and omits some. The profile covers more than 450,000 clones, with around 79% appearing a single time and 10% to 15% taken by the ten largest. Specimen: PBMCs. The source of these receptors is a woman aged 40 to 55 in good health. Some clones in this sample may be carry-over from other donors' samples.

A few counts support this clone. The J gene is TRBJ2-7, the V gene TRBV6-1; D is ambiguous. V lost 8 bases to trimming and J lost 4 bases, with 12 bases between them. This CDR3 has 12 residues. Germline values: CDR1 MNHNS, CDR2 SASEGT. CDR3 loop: CASRETVYEQYF. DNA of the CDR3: TGTGCCAGCCGCGAAACTGTATACGAGCAGTACTTC.

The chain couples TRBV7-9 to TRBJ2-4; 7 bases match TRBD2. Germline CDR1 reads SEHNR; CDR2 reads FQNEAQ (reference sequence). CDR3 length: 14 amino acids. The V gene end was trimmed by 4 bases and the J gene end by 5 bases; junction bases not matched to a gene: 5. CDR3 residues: CASSWRGGENIQYF. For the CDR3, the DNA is TGTGCCAGCAGCTGGAGGGGAGGGGAAAACATTCAGTACTTC.

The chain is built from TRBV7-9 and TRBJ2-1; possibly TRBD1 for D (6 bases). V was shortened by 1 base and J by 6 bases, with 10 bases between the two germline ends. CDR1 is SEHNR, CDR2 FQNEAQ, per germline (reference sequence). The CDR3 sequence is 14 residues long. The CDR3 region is CASSLEWTANEQFF. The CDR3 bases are TGTGCCAGCAGCTTAGAGTGGACAGCCAATGAGCAGTTCTTC. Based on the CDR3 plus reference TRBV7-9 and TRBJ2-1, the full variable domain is DTGVSQNPRHKITKRGQNVTFRCDPISEHNRLYWYRQTLGQGPEFLTYFQNEAQLEKSRLLSDRFSAERPKGSFSTLEIQRTEQGDSAMYLCASSLEWTANEQFFGPGTRLTVL.

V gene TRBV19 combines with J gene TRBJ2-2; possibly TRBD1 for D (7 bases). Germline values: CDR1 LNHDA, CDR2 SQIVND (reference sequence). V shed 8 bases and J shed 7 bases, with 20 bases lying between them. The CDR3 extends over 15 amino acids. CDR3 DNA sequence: TGTGCCAGTCGAGCCAGGGGGGAAGTGATCGGGGAGCTGTTTTTT. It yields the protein CASRARGEVIGELFF.

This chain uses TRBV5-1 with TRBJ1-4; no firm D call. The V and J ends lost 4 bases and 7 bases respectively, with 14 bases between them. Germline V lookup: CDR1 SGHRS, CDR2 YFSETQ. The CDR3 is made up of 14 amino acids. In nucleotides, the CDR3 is TGCGCCAGCAGCCCCTCCGGAGGGCGTGAAAAACTGTTTTTT. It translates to CASSPSGGREKLFF. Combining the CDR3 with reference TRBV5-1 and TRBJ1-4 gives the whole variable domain KAGVTQTPRYLIKTRGQQVTLSCSPISGHRSVSWYQQTPGQGLQFLFEYFSETQRNKGNFPGRFSGRQFSNSRSEMNVSTLELGDSALYLCASSPSGGREKLFFGSGTQLSVL.

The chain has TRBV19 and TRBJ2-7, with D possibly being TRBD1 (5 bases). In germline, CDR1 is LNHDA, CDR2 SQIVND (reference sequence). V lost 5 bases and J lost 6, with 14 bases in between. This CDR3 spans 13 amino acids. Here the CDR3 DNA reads TGTGCCAGTAGTCAAGGGGTTGAGAGCGAGCAGTACTTC. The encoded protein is CASSQGVESEQYF.

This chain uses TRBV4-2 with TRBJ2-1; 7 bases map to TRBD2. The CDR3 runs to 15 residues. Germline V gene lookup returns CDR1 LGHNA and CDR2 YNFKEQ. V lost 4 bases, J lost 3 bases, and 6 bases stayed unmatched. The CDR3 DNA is TGTGCCAGCAGCCGGGAGCGGGGTGGCTACAATGAGCAGTTCTTC. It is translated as CASSRERGGYNEQFF.

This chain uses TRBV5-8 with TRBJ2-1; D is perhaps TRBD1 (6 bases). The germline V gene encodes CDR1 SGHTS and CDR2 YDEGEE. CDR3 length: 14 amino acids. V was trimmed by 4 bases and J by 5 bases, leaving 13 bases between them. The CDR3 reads CASSPRGIDNEQFF. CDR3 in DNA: TGTGCCAGCAGCCCCAGGGGAATAGACAATGAGCAGTTCTTC.

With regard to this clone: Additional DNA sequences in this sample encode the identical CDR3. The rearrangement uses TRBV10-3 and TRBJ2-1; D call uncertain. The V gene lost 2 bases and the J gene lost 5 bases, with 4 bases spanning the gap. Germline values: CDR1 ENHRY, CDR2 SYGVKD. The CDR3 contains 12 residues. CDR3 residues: CAISEADNEQFF. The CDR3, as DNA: TGTGCCATCAGTGAGGCGGACAATGAGCAGTTCTTC.

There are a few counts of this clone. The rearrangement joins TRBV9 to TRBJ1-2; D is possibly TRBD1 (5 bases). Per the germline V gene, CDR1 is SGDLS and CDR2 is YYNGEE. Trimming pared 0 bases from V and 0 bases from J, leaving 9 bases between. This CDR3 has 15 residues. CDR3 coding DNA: TGTGCCAGCAGCGTAGGGGCAGGGCCTAACTATGGCTACACCTTC. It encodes CASSVGAGPNYGYTF.

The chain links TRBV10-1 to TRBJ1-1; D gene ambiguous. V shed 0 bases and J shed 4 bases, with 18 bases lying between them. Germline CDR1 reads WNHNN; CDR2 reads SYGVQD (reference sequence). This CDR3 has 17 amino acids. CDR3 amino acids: CASSESTLYEGATEAFF. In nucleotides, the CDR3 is TGCGCCAGCAGTGAGTCGACCCTTTACGAGGGCGCCACTGAAGCTTTCTTT.

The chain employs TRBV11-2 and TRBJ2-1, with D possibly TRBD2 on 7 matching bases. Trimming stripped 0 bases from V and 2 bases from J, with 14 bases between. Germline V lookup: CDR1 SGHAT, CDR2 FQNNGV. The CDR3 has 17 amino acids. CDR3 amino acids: CASSLDLRGRPYNEQFF. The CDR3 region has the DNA TGTGCCAGCAGCTTAGATTTGCGGGGGCGGCCCTACAATGAGCAGTTCTTC.

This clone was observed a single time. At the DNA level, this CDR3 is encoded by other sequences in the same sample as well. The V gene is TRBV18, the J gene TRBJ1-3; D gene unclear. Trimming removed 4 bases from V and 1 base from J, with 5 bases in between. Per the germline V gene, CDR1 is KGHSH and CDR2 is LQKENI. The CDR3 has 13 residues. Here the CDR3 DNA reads TGTGCCAGCTCACGAGGGTCTGGAAACACCATATATTTT. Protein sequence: CASSRGSGNTIYF.

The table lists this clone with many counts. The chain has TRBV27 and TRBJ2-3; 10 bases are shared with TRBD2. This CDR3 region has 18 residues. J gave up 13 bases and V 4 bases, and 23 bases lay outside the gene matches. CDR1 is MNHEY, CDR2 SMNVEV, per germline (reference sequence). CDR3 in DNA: TGTGCCAGCAGTTCGCGCCACTCCGGGACTAGCGACCGGGGAAGGGAGTATTTT. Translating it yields CASSSRHSGTSDRGREYF.

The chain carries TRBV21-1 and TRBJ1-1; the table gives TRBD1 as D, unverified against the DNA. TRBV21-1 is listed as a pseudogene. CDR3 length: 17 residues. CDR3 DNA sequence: TGTGCCAGCAGCAAAAGCGGGCCAGGGGGTGAGGGCACTGAAGCTTTCTTT. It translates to CASSKSGPGGEGTEAFF.

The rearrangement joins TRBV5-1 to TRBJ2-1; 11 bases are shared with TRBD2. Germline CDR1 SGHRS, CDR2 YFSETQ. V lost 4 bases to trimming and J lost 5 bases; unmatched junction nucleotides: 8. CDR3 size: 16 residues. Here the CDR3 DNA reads TGCGCCAGCAGCCCCCCCTTACTAGCGGGAGACAATGAGCAGTTCTTC. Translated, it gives CASSPPLLAGDNEQFF.

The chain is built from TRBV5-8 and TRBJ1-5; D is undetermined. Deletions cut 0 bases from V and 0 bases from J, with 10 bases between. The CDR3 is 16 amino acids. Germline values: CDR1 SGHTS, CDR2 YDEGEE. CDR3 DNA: TGTGCCAGCAGCTTGGCGGCAGACTATAGCAATCAGCCCCAGCATTTT. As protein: CASSLAADYSNQPQHF.

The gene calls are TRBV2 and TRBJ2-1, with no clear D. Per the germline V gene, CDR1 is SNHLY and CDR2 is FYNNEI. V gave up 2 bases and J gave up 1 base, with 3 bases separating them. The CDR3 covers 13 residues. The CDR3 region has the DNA TGTGCCAGCAGTGAACAGTCCTACAATGAGCAGTTCTTC. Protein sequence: CASSEQSYNEQFF.

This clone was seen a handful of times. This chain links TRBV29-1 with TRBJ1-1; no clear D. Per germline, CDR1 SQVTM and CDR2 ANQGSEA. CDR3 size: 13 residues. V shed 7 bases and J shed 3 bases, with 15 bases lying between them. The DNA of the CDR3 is TGCAGCGCCCGTAAGGTGATAGACACTGAAGCTTTCTTT. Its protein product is CSARKVIDTEAFF.

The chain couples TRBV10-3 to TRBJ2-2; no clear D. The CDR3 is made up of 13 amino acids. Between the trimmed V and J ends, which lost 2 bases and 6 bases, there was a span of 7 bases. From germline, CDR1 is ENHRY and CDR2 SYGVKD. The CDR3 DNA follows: TGTGCCATCAGTGAGCATATGGCCGGGGAGCTGTTTTTT. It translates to CAISEHMAGELFF.

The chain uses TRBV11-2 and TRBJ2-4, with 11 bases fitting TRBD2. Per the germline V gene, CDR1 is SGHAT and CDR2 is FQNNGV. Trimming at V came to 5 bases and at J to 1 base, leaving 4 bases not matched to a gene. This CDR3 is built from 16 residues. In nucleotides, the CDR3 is TGTGCCAGCAGCCCAGGACTAGCGGGTGCCAAAAACATTCAGTACTTC. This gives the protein CASSPGLAGAKNIQYF.

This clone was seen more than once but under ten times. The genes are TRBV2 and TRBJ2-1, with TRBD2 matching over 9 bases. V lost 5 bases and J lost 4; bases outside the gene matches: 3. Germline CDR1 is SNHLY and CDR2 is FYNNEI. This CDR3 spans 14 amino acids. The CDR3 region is CASSRLAAYNEQFF. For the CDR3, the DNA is TGTGCCAGCAGTCGACTAGCGGCATACAATGAGCAGTTCTTC. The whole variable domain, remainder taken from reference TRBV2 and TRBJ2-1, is EPEVTQTPSHQVTQMGQEVILRCVPISNHLYFYWYRQILGQKVEFLVSFYNNEISEKSEIFDDQFSVERPDGSNFTLKIRSTKLEDSAMYFCASSRLAAYNEQFFGPGTRLTVL.

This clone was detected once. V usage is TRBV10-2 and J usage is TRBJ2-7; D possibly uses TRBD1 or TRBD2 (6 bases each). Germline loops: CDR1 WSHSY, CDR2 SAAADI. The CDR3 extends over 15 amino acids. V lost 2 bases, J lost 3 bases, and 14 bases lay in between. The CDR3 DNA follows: TGCGCCAGCAGTGAGAGGGGGGCAGGGAGCTACGAGCAGTACTTC. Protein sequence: CASSERGAGSYEQYF.

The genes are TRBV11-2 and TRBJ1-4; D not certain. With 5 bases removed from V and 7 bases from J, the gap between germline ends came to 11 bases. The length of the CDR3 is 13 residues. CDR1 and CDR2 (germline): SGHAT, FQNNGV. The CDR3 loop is CASSASGREKLFF. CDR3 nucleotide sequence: TGTGCCAGCAGCGCTAGTGGGCGTGAAAAACTGTTTTTT.

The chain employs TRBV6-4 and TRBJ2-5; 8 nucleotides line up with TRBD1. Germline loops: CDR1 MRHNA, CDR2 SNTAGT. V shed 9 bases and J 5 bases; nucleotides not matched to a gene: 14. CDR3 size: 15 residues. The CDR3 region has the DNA TGTGCCAGAACTTACGATACAGGGGGTGGTGAGACCCAGTACTTC. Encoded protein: CARTYDTGGGETQYF.

DNA of the CDR3: TGCGCCAGCAGCCAACGCACCGGGGAGCTGTTTTTT. It codes for CASSQRTGELFF. The chain combines TRBV4-1 with TRBJ2-2; D is ambiguous. With 2 bases removed from V and 4 bases from J, the gap between germline ends came to 2 bases. Per the germline V gene, CDR1 is MGHRA and CDR2 is YSYEKL. The CDR3 runs 12 residues.

The CDR3 DNA sequence: TGCGCCAGCAGCGCGCTCATGACAGGGGTCGGGGCCAACGTCCTGACTTTC. Translation gives CASSALMTGVGANVLTF. The chain is built from TRBV5-1 and TRBJ2-6; 8 nucleotides align to TRBD1. V lost 4 bases, J lost 4 bases, and 10 bases stayed unmatched. The CDR3 sequence is 17 residues long. CDR1 is SGHRS and CDR2 is YFSETQ in the germline V gene.